Listed below are T cell receptor beta chains from one sample, sequenced in a study of cytomegalovirus exposure and HLA in healthy donors. Data came from immunoSEQ multiplex PCR; TCRdb stores just in-frame clones and leaves some out. This repertoire shows fewer than 150,000 clones, around 81% found once; its top ten account for approximately 6.3%. The sample was PBMCs. The source is a man aged 40-49 years in good health and CMV-seropositive. Each CDR3 is given without its conserved first and last residue. The D gene is left open where the match is weak.

d_gene	v_gene	j_gene	CDR3aa
TRBD2	TRBV9	TRBJ2-3	ASSRGGTDTQY
NA	TRBV5-4	TRBJ1-2	ASSAADRNYGYT
NA	TRBV30	TRBJ1-1	AWSPMAGKYTEAF
NA	TRBV29-1	TRBJ2-3	SAPPRGTDTQY
TRBD1	TRBV7-8	TRBJ2-7	ASSLALGQGIYEQY
NA	TRBV13	TRBJ2-5	ASSLGTNSGETQY
NA	TRBV5-6	TRBJ1-5	ASSLIGIQPQH
NA	TRBV7-2	TRBJ2-5	ASSLSRRTQY
NA	TRBV19	TRBJ2-4	ASSSNRAKNIQY
NA	TRBV12-5	TRBJ2-2	ASGAAAQRRDTGELF
NA	TRBV10-3	TRBJ2-5	AISETSGHNQETQY
TRBD1	TRBV7-9	TRBJ2-2	ASSWSGDRPTGELF
NA	TRBV6-5	TRBJ1-1	ASSYHGNTEAF
TRBD1	TRBV10-1	TRBJ1-5	APRQGVEAAWSNQPQH
NA	TRBV7-9	TRBJ2-1	ASSADSNREF
NA	TRBV9	TRBJ1-4	ASTPRGGFNEKLF
TRBD1	TRBV7-2	TRBJ2-7	ASSRGPLYEQY
TRBD1	TRBV5-6	TRBJ2-7	ASSSDRGQPYEQY
NA	TRBV5-5	TRBJ1-1	ASSPGGANTEAF
NA	TRBV5-1	TRBJ1-4	ASSLGGAGEKLF
NA	TRBV6-4	TRBJ2-3	ASRPRTTDTQY
NA	TRBV21-1	TRBJ1-1	ASTPDRENTEAF
TRBD1	TRBV5-1	TRBJ1-2	ASSQGTATLYGYT
TRBD1	TRBV5-1	TRBJ2-5	ASSLGDRGETQY
NA	TRBV5-6	TRBJ1-1	ASSFRRAEAF